The 8 T cell receptor beta chains reported below all come from one sample, sequenced in a study of T-cell reconstitution after alpha-beta-depleted transplantation in children. Construction of the TCRbeta library involved unique molecular identifiers. Each CDR3 protein gets one entry after TCRdb re-called the PCR reads with MiXCR. The table records a few hundred thousand distinct CDR3 sequences, approximately 23% of them present only once. The material was PBMCs, mostly from graft donor cells, obtained 180 days after TCRalphabeta/CD19-depleted stem cell transplant. Source of these receptors: a male patient younger than 18 who had a stem cell transplant for acute lymphoblastic leukemia, so the T cells may come from the graft donor.

The rearrangement uses TRBV24-1 and TRBJ2-7; D ambiguous. The CDR3 length is 15 residues. V lost 5 bases and J lost 0, with 13 bases in between. CDR1 and CDR2 (germline): KGHDR, SFDVKD. In nucleotides, the CDR3 is TGTGCCACCAGTGGGGTGAACCGGAGCTCCTACGAGCAGTACTTC. The encoded protein is CATSGVNRSSYEQYF.

This clonotype was seen at least ten times. CDR3 coding DNA: TGCGCCAGCAGCTACCTCGACAGGGGGCTCGGCTCCTACAATGAGCAGTTCTTC. This sequence encodes CASSYLDRGLGSYNEQFF. The chain has TRBV5-1 and TRBJ2-1; TRBD1 matches at 10 bases. V lost 3 bases, J lost 0 bases, and 9 bases stayed unmatched. Germline V CDR1 and CDR2: SGHRS, YFSETQ. This CDR3 contains 18 residues.

The chain is built from TRBV19 and TRBJ2-7; 7 nucleotides match TRBD2. Germline V CDR1 and CDR2: LNHDA, SQIVND (reference sequence). The CDR3 is 16 residues long. Trimming took 3 bases from V and 1 from J; bases not matched to a gene: 9. CDR3 sequence reads: CASSMRAGKGSYEQYF. CDR3 sequence (DNA): TGTGCCAGTAGTATGAGAGCGGGAAAAGGGTCCTACGAGCAGTACTTC.

This clonotype showed up just a few times. The chain uses TRBV20-1 and TRBJ2-7; TRBD1 matches 9 bases. The CDR3 extends over 15 amino acids. Germline V gene sequence: CDR1 DFQATT, CDR2 SNEGSKA (reference sequence). V lost 3 bases, J lost 1 base, and 7 bases stayed unmatched. This CDR3 is CSARAGTGRSYEQYF. For the CDR3, the DNA is TGCAGTGCTAGGGCCGGGACAGGGAGGTCCTACGAGCAGTACTTC.

The CDR3 region is CASSLSLEETQYF. The CDR3 DNA reads as TGTGCCAGCAGTTTGTCCCTGGAAGAGACCCAGTACTTC. This rearrangement joins TRBV12-3 or TRBV12-4 to TRBJ2-5; D not certain. V was shortened by 3 bases and J by 3 bases, with 8 bases between the two germline ends. This CDR3 region has 13 residues.

There are many counts of this clonotype. The rearrangement joins TRBV5-1 to TRBJ2-7; TRBD1 agrees at 12 bases. Per the germline V gene, CDR1 is SGHRS and CDR2 is YFSETQ. The V gene end was trimmed by 1 base and the J gene end by 6 bases; junction bases not matched to a gene: 8. The CDR3 runs 16 residues. The CDR3 reads CASSLRGGQGAREQYF. CDR3 nucleotides: TGCGCCAGCAGCTTGCGAGGGGGACAGGGGGCGCGCGAGCAGTACTTC.

This clonotype was seen a handful of times. The V and J genes are TRBV20-1 and TRBJ2-1, with a possible D match to TRBD2 (5 bases). Germline assignment: CDR1 DFQATT and CDR2 SNEGSKA (reference sequence). The CDR3 sequence is 15 residues long. Trimming took 3 bases from V and 2 from J, leaving 14 bases between them. CDR3 amino acids: CSASFPGKTYNEQFF. CDR3 DNA sequence: TGCAGTGCTAGCTTCCCGGGAAAAACCTACAATGAGCAGTTCTTC.

The chain joins TRBV6-5 to TRBJ2-1, with D possibly matching TRBD2 (6 bases). Trimming took 2 bases from V and 9 from J, leaving 17 bases between them. CDR1 and CDR2 from the germline V gene are MNHEY and SVGAGI. The CDR3 has 15 amino acids. The CDR3 nucleotides are TGTGCCAGCAGTTACCTACGGGAGACGGTCTCTGAGCAGTTCTTC. This sequence encodes CASSYLRETVSEQFF.